This passage covers 18 T cell receptor beta chains from one sample sequenced in a study of blood T cell repertoires in COVID-19. The table came from immunoSEQ multiplex PCR; TCRdb's copy has only in-frame clones and leaves some out. Of about 140,000 clones in the sample, around 90% were seen once. Sequencing was carried out using peripheral blood. The origin of the receptors is a human donor in a cohort sampled during active COVID-19.

The table lists this clone with a count of one. The genes are TRBV12-5 and TRBJ2-1; D call uncertain. Germline V lookup: CDR1 LGHNT, CDR2 FRNRAP. V shed 3 bases and J shed 5 bases, with 2 bases lying between them. There are 11 residues in the CDR3. The CDR3 sequence: CASGFDNEQFF. In nucleotides, the CDR3 is TGTGCTAGTGGTTTCGACAATGAGCAGTTCTTC.

In this sample, this clone turned up once. The J gene is TRBJ1-4, the V gene TRBV19; D unclear. CDR3 length: 14 amino acids. V gave up 1 base and J gave up 3 bases, with 6 bases separating them. Germline CDR1 reads LNHDA; CDR2 reads SQIVND (reference sequence). The CDR3 region has the DNA TGTGCCAGTAGTATAGCCGGGGCTAATGAAAAACTGTTTTTT. This codes for CASSIAGANEKLFF.

The chain uses TRBV11-2 and TRBJ2-7; 8 nucleotides align to TRBD2. V trimming: 4 bases; J trimming: 3 bases; junction bases outside the gene matches: 14. Germline CDR1 SGHAT, CDR2 FQNNGV. The CDR3 spans 17 residues. CDR3 nucleotides: TGTGCCAGCAGCTCCCGGAGGGATAGCGGGGACCTCTACGAGCAGTACTTC. The encoded protein is CASSSRRDSGDLYEQYF. Using reference TRBV11-2 and TRBJ2-7 for the parts outside the CDR3, the full variable domain is EAGVAQSPRYKIIEKRQSVAFWCNPISGHATLYWYQQILGQGPKLLIQFQNNGVVDDSQLPKDRFSAERLKGVDSTLKIQPAKLEDSAVYLCASSSRRDSGDLYEQYFGPGTRLTVT.

This clone has a single count. This rearrangement joins TRBV5-6 to TRBJ1-4; 8 nucleotides align to TRBD1. This CDR3 has 14 residues. V lost 3 bases, J lost 8 bases, and 6 bases stayed unmatched. Germline V gene sequence: CDR1 SGHDT, CDR2 YYEEEE. CDR3 region: CASSSRTGREKLFF. The CDR3 DNA sequence: TGTGCCAGCAGCTCTCGGACAGGGAGGGAAAAACTGTTTTTT.

The gene calls are TRBV5-1 and TRBJ1-1; 8 nucleotides align to TRBD1. The CDR3 sequence is 13 residues long. V shed 4 bases, J shed 10 bases, and the junction held 9 bases outside the gene matches. Germline assignment: CDR1 SGHRS and CDR2 YFSETQ. CDR3 region: CASSPSVGQGAFF. DNA for the CDR3: TGCGCCAGCAGCCCCTCGGTTGGACAGGGAGCTTTCTTT.

V and J are TRBV14 and TRBJ1-2; no definite D call. Germline-derived CDR1 and CDR2 are SGHDN and FVKESK. The length of the CDR3 is 13 residues. The V end was cut by 2 bases, the J end by 0 bases, with 4 bases between. This CDR3 is CASSQSSNYGYTF. The CDR3 bases are TGTGCCAGCAGCCAAAGCTCTAACTATGGCTACACCTTC.

V is TRBV6-5 and J is TRBJ1-2, with D possibly matching TRBD1 (5 bases). The CDR3 runs to 14 residues. The V and J ends lost 7 bases and 2 bases respectively, with 14 bases between them. CDR1 is MNHEY and CDR2 is SVGAGI in the germline V gene. CDR3 sequence (DNA): TGTGCCAGCACCCAATCGGGGGGAAACTATGGCTACACCTTC. Protein sequence: CASTQSGGNYGYTF.

The chain recombines TRBV11-3 with TRBJ1-2; D not certain. The CDR3 covers 14 residues. Trimming removed 3 bases at V and 4 bases at J, with 12 bases between. Germline V gene sequence: CDR1 SGHNT, CDR2 YENEEA. The CDR3: CASSFFAQVYGYTF. CDR3 nucleotide sequence: TGTGCCAGCAGCTTTTTCGCCCAGGTCTATGGCTACACCTTC.

The chain links TRBV7-9 to TRBJ1-4; tentative D call: TRBD1 (5 bases). CDR1 is SEHNR and CDR2 is FQNEAQ in the germline V gene (reference sequence). The CDR3 totals 14 residues. Trimming stripped 1 base from V and 8 bases from J, with 11 bases between. CDR3 nucleotides: TGTGCCAGCAGCTTAGTAGGGGCGGAAGAAAAACTGTTTTTT. The encoded protein is CASSLVGAEEKLFF.

The V and J genes are TRBV29-1 and TRBJ2-4, with TRBD2 matching over 7 bases. The ends lost 1 base at V and 3 bases at J; junction bases unmatched: 9. There are 16 residues in the CDR3. The germline CDR1 and CDR2 sequences are SQVTM and ANQGSEA. CDR3 residues: CSVEAYRGEGKNIQYF. Written as DNA, the CDR3 is TGCAGCGTTGAAGCTTACCGTGGGGAGGGCAAAAACATTCAGTACTTC.

The V call is TRBV5-1, the J call TRBJ2-5, with D unclear. The V end lost 4 bases, the J end lost 0 bases, and 16 bases lay between the germline ends. Per germline, CDR1 SGHRS and CDR2 YFSETQ. The CDR3 totals 16 residues. CDR3 nucleotide sequence: TGCGCCAGCAGCCCCCGCCGCGCTCTGTACCAAGAGACCCAGTACTTC. This gives the protein CASSPRRALYQETQYF.

The J gene is TRBJ2-3, the V gene TRBV5-1; 7 bases fit TRBD1. The CDR3 totals 15 residues. V dropped 3 bases and J dropped 5; count of bases not matched to a gene: 9. Looked up from germline, CDR1 is SGHRS and CDR2 is YFSETQ. CDR3 nucleotides: TGCGCCAGCAGCTCAACAGGGGTCGTTGGAGATACGCAGTATTTT. This encodes CASSSTGVVGDTQYF.

In its sample, this clone was seen a few times. This chain uses TRBV3-1 (or the pseudogene TRBV3-2) with TRBJ2-3, with D uncertain. The CDR3 loop spans 11 amino acids. Germline V CDR1 and CDR2: LGHDT, YNNKEL (reference sequence). Trimming removed 7 bases from V and 6 bases from J, with 8 bases in between. CDR3 in DNA: TGTGCCAGCAAAAGGCGGGATACGCAGTATTTT. This gives the protein CASKRRDTQYF.

This sequence joins TRBV6-5 and TRBJ2-7; the match to TRBD1 covers 7 bases. CDR1 MNHEY and CDR2 SVGAGI come from the germline V gene. This CDR3 region has 16 residues. V lost 4 bases and J lost 2; bases outside the gene matches: 11. This chain's CDR3 is CASSFQTGTAAYEQYF. The CDR3 bases are TGTGCCAGCAGTTTTCAAACCGGGACAGCGGCCTACGAGCAGTACTTC.

The chain uses TRBV5-1 and TRBJ2-1; tentatively, D is TRBD2 (5 bases). This CDR3 has 13 amino acids. V was cut by 4 bases and J by 8 bases, with 13 bases left in between. Germline V gene data show CDR1 as SGHRS and CDR2 as YFSETQ. The CDR3 DNA reads TGCGCCAGCAGCACCCACCCGGAGGATGAGCAGTTCTTC. Amino acid sequence: CASSTHPEDEQFF.

This clone was picked up one time. V usage is TRBV28 and J usage is TRBJ1-1; D is perhaps TRBD1 (5 bases). Deletions cut 4 bases from V and 10 bases from J, with 13 bases between. The germline CDR1 and CDR2 sequences are MDHEN and SYDVKM. The length of the CDR3 is 12 residues. This CDR3 is CASSSLRAGAFF. The CDR3 nucleotides are TGTGCCAGCAGTTCCCTCAGGGCAGGAGCTTTCTTT.

This clone was recorded once. The J gene is TRBJ2-7, the V gene TRBV5-5, with D possibly TRBD1 on 5 matching bases. CDR1 is SGHKS, CDR2 YYEKEE, per germline (reference sequence). The CDR3 loop spans 13 amino acids. V lost 4 bases and J lost 0, with 8 bases in between. CDR3 in amino acids: CASSPDSSYEQYF. CDR3 sequence (DNA): TGTGCCAGCAGCCCTGACAGCTCCTACGAGCAGTACTTC.

The J gene is TRBJ1-6, the V gene TRBV28, with unresolved D. Trimming stripped 3 bases from V and 7 bases from J, with 7 bases between. The germline CDR1 and CDR2 sequences are MDHEN and SYDVKM. There are 13 residues in the CDR3. In DNA, the CDR3 is TGTGCCAGCAGTTTGCCCGGGAATTCACCCCTCCACTTT. Translation gives CASSLPGNSPLHF.